Described below is a single T cell receptor (beta chain) sequence and its context. What it binds is not known. These data belong to a study of T cells after yellow fever vaccination. This CDR3 spans 16 amino acids. The J segment lost 4 bases and the V segment lost 2 bases, leaving 7 bases of the junction unmatched. Germline loops: CDR1 LGHNA, CDR2 YSLEER. One entry per CDR3 protein results from TCRdb running MiXCR on the 5' RACE reads. The table lists approximately 90,000 distinct CDR3 sequences, about 5.8% of them singletons. Points from the study as a whole: FACS-sorted repertoires might harbor abundant contaminating clonotypes from the bulk population.

The receptor was derived from a man aged 18 to 29 who received the YFV17D yellow fever vaccine. The sequencing used CD8+ T cells sorted from PBMCs, collected 10 days after the yellow fever booster vaccination. The rearrangement uses TRBV4-3 and TRBJ2-1, with TRBD1 matching 8 bases. In nucleotides, the CDR3 is TGCGCCAGCAGCCAATTCCCGGGACAGGAATACAATGAGCAGTTCTTC. It is translated as CASSQFPGQEYNEQFF.